What follows are 17 T cell receptor beta chains derived from one specimen sequenced in a study of blood T cell repertoires in COVID-19. Profiling relied on immunoSEQ multiplex PCR, and the TCRdb table lists in-frame clones only, not all of them. The profile shows about 240,000 clones, 75% to 85% of them singletons. The sample consisted of peripheral blood. These receptors originate from a middle-aged man with COVID-19, enrolled during active disease.

This chain joins TRBV27 and TRBJ2-7; no firm D call. This CDR3 has 14 amino acids. CDR1 MNHEY and CDR2 SMNVEV come from the germline V gene (reference sequence). The V end was cut by 0 bases, the J end by 3 bases, with 9 bases between. The CDR3 is CASSLSTGVYEQYF. The CDR3 coding sequence is TGTGCCAGCAGTTTATCAACGGGTGTCTACGAGCAGTACTTC.

The chain joins TRBV12-5 to TRBJ2-6; no reliable D call. Germline V gene lookup returns CDR1 LGHNT and CDR2 FRNRAP. Trimming took off 6 bases at V and 4 bases at J, with 10 bases between the two ends. The CDR3 contains 14 residues. CDR3 sequence reads: CASGYFPGANVLTF. CDR3 nucleotide sequence: TGTGCTAGTGGGTACTTCCCCGGGGCCAACGTCCTGACTTTC.

The gene calls are TRBV10-3 and TRBJ1-1, with unresolved D. Germline CDR1 is ENHRY and CDR2 is SYGVKD. The CDR3 sequence is 15 residues long. Trimming removed 0 bases from V and 4 bases from J, with 12 bases in between. The CDR3 reads CAISESTSAGTEAFF. CDR3 bases: TGTGCCATCAGTGAGTCGACAAGTGCGGGCACTGAAGCTTTCTTT.

The rearrangement joins TRBV7-8 to TRBJ2-7, with 9 bases lining up with TRBD1. This CDR3 has 15 amino acids. Per the germline V gene, CDR1 is SGHVS and CDR2 is FQNEAQ. V gave up 0 bases and J gave up 4 bases; unmatched junction bases: 4. The CDR3 region has the DNA TGTGCCAGCAGCTTAGCGACAGGGGGAGGGTACGAGCAGTACTTC. This codes for CASSLATGGGYEQYF. Complete variable domain (other parts from reference TRBV7-8 and TRBJ2-7): GAGVSQSPRYKVAKRGQDVALRCDPISGHVSLFWYQQALGQGPEFLTYFQNEAQLDKSGLPSDRFFAERPEGSVSTLKIQRTQQEDSAVYLCASSLATGGGYEQYFGPGTRLTVT.

A single count supports this clone. The rearrangement uses TRBV19 and TRBJ1-2, with D tentatively TRBD1 (5 bases). This CDR3 is 12 amino acids long. V lost 5 bases to trimming and J lost 10 bases, with 14 bases between them. Germline values: CDR1 LNHDA, CDR2 SQIVND (reference sequence). In DNA, the CDR3 is TGTGCCAGTAGTCCCTCGGGGGGAGACTACACCTTC. Translated, it gives CASSPSGGDYTF.

V gene TRBV6-5 combines with J gene TRBJ1-2, with D unclear. V lost 6 bases to trimming and J lost 0 bases, with 14 bases between them. Germline V gives CDR1 MNHEY, CDR2 SVGAGI. CDR3 length equals 15 residues. The CDR3 loop is CASRLTEYTNYGYTF. The DNA of the CDR3 is TGTGCCAGCAGACTTACAGAATACACTAACTATGGCTACACCTTC.

The V and J genes are TRBV5-1 and TRBJ2-5; D is unresolved. Germline values: CDR1 SGHRS, CDR2 YFSETQ. The CDR3 runs to 12 residues. The V and J ends lost 2 bases and 4 bases respectively, with 6 bases between them. Here the CDR3 reads CASSFNRETQYF. DNA of the CDR3: TGCGCCAGCAGCTTCAATAGAGAGACCCAGTACTTC.

The V and J genes are TRBV3-1 (or the pseudogene TRBV3-2) and TRBJ1-5; 8 bases align to TRBD1. The V segment lost 1 base and the J segment 3 bases; nucleotides outside the gene matches: 5. Germline V gene lookup returns CDR1 LGHDT and CDR2 YNNKEL (reference sequence). The CDR3 consists of 16 residues. This CDR3 reads CASSQAPGQVNQPQHF. The CDR3 DNA sequence: TGTGCCAGCAGCCAAGCGCCGGGACAGGTCAATCAGCCCCAGCATTTT.

The J gene is TRBJ1-2, the V gene TRBV5-4; 7 positions match TRBD1. Germline CDR1 SGHNT, CDR2 YYREEE (reference sequence). This CDR3 has 16 residues. Trimming cost V 6 bases and J 4 bases; bases outside gene matches: 15. CDR3 sequence reads: CASTFDREWVSYGYTF. The CDR3 bases are TGTGCCAGCACCTTTGACAGGGAATGGGTTAGCTATGGCTACACCTTC.

This clone was seen a single time. The rearrangement joins TRBV4-1 to TRBJ1-4; perhaps TRBD1 as D (5 bases). V lost 0 bases, J lost 8 bases, and 13 bases lay in between. CDR1 and CDR2 from the germline V gene are MGHRA and YSYEKL. The CDR3 length is 15 residues. The CDR3 nucleotides read TGCGCCAGCAGCCAAGATGGGGGGGTCGGGGAAAAACTGTTTTTT. Its protein is CASSQDGGVGEKLFF.

This rearrangement joins TRBV5-1 to TRBJ2-7; unclear D gene. The ends were cut back, 4 bases at V and 5 bases at J, with 13 bases in the middle. Germline V gene data show CDR1 as SGHRS and CDR2 as YFSETQ. The CDR3 is 13 residues long. CDR3 sequence: CASSTQSYDEQYF. The CDR3 DNA follows: TGCGCCAGCAGCACGCAATCCTACGACGAGCAGTACTTC.

The chain is built from TRBV5-1 and TRBJ2-1, with 8 bases fitting TRBD2. The CDR3 has 16 amino acids. With V trimmed by 4 bases and J by 6 bases, 12 bases remained unmatched. The V gene's germline CDR1 is SGHRS and CDR2 YFSETQ. CDR3 loop: CASSPGGGDGSNEQFF. The CDR3 DNA reads as TGCGCCAGCAGCCCCGGGGGGGGAGACGGCAGCAATGAGCAGTTCTTC.

This chain connects TRBV10-3 to TRBJ2-7; 7 nucleotides align to TRBD1. Germline V gives CDR1 ENHRY, CDR2 SYGVKD. The CDR3 runs 13 residues. V lost 4 bases to trimming and J lost 2 bases; unmatched junction nucleotides: 2. CDR3 amino acids: CAISGQGTYEQYF. In DNA form, the CDR3 reads TGTGCCATCAGTGGACAGGGTACCTACGAGCAGTACTTC.

The chain links TRBV7-3 to TRBJ1-5; D gene unclear. Germline CDR1 reads SGHTA; CDR2 reads FQGTGA. The CDR3 covers 11 residues. Trimming removed 5 bases at V and 9 bases at J, with 8 bases between. In DNA, the CDR3 is TGTGCCAGCAGCCCCCCTCGGCCCCAGCATTTT. Amino acid sequence: CASSPPRPQHF.

The chain employs TRBV27 and TRBJ2-7; D is perhaps TRBD2 (5 bases). The CDR3 consists of 12 residues. In germline, CDR1 is MNHEY, CDR2 SMNVEV (reference sequence). V shed 3 bases and J shed 7 bases, with 10 bases lying between them. The CDR3: CASSFYTGEQYF. CDR3 DNA: TGTGCCAGCAGTTTTTACACGGGGGAGCAGTACTTC.

This clone was seen a single time. The rearrangement uses TRBV7-9 and TRBJ2-7; 7 bases are shared with TRBD1. Germline-derived CDR1 and CDR2 are SEHNR and FQNEAQ (reference sequence). CDR3 length equals 14 residues. Trimming removed 5 bases from V and 2 bases from J; junction bases left unmatched: 6. The DNA for the CDR3 is TGTGCCAGCAGCATTCCACAGGGGACCTACGAGCAGTACTTC. It codes for CASSIPQGTYEQYF.

This clone was seen just once. The V and J genes are TRBV7-3 and TRBJ2-5; 7 bases match TRBD1. There are 13 residues in the CDR3. Looked up from germline, CDR1 is SGHTA and CDR2 is FQGTGA. V was pared by 5 bases and J by 4 bases, with 4 bases of the junction left unmatched. CDR3 bases: TGTGCCAGCAGCCCACCAGGGGGAGAGACCCAGTACTTC. Translating gives CASSPPGGETQYF.